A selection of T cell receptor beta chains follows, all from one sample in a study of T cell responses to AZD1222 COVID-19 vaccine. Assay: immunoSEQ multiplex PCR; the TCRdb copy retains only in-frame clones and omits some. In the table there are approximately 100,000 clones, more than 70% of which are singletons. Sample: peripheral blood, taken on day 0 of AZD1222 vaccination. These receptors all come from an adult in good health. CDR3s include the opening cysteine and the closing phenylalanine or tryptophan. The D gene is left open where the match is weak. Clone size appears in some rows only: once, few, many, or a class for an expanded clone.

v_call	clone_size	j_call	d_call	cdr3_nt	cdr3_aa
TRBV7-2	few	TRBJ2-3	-	TGTGCCAGCAGCTTAGATGCGGGCCGACCAGATACGCAGTATTTT	CASSLDAGRPDTQYF
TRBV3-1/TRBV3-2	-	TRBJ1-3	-	TGTGCCAGCAGCCGGGGGCGGGTGACTGGAAACACCATATATTTT	CASSRGRVTGNTIYF
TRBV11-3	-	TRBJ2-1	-	TGTGCCAGCAGCTTAGTCAGGGTTGCCAATGAGCAGTTCTTC	CASSLVRVANEQFF
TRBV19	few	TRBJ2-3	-	TGTGCCAGTACCTTAGCGGCTAGCACAGATACGCAGTATTTT	CASTLAASTDTQYF
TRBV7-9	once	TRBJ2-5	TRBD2	TGTGCCAGCAGCTTAGGCGGGAGGGCCGGAGAGACCCAGTACTTC	CASSLGGRAGETQYF
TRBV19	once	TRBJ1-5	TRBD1	TGTGCCAGTTCGAGCCGGGACAGGGGATCACAGCCCCAGCATTTT	CASSSRDRGSQPQHF
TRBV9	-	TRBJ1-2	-	TGTGCCAGCAGCGGGGTTAGAGCTAACTATGGCTACACCTTC	CASSGVRANYGYTF
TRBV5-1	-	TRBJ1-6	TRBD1	TGCGCCAGCAGCGTATCCGGGACAGGTCTTAATTCACCCCTCCACTTT	CASSVSGTGLNSPLHF
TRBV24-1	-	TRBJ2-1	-	TGTGCCACCAGTGCCCAGCCTTACAATGAGCAGTTCTTC	CATSAQPYNEQFF
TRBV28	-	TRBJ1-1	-	TGTGCCAGCAGTGTATATCAACGGGACACTGAAGCTTTCTTT	CASSVYQRDTEAFF
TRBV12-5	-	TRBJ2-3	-	TGTGCTAGTGGTTTGGTATCAACCATAGGAGATACGCAGTATTTT	CASGLVSTIGDTQYF
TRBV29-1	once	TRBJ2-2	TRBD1	TGCAGCGTTGCTGGGACAGAGAACACCGGGGAGCTGTTTTTT	CSVAGTENTGELFF
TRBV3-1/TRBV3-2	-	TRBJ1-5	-	TGTGCCAGCAGCCGGGGTTTGGGCAATCAGCCCCAGCATTTT	CASSRGLGNQPQHF
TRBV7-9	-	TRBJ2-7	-	TGTGCCAGCAGCCTAGAGTCCTACGAGCAGTACTTC	CASSLESYEQYF
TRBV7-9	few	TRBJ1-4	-	TGTGCCAGCAGCATCCAACAGGGATGGGGTGAAAAACTGTTTTTT	CASSIQQGWGEKLFF
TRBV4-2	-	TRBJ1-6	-	TGTGCCAGCAGCCAAGTGGGGGGACCGGGGAATTCACCCCTCCACTTT	CASSQVGGPGNSPLHF
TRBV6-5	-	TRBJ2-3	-	TGTGCCCTCAGACTAGTGGGAGATACGCAGTATTTT	CALRLVGDTQYF
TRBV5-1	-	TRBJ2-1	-	TGCGCCAGCAGCTTGGCCGTCGGTACATACCTTTACAATGAGCAGTTCTTC	CASSLAVGTYLYNEQFF
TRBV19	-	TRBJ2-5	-	TGTGCCAGTAGTATGCTCGGCCGACCCCCGACGGAGACCCAGTACTTC	CASSMLGRPPTETQYF
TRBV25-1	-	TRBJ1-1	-	TGTGCCAGCAGTGGCTTCTTGAACACTGAAGCTTTCTTT	CASSGFLNTEAFF
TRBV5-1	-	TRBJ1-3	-	TGCGCCAGCAGCTTGGGACGGGGTCGCATCTCTGGAAACACCATATATTTT	CASSLGRGRISGNTIYF
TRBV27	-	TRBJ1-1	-	TGTGCCAGCAGTTTCCTGACAGGATCCGAAGCTTTCTTT	CASSFLTGSEAFF
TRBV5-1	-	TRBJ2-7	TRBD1	TGCGCCAGCAGCCCAGGGGGCCGGGTCTACGAGCAGTACTTC	CASSPGGRVYEQYF
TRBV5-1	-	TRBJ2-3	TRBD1	TGCGCCAGCAGCCGGGACTGGGGGCAGGGGGCTACGCAGTATTTT	CASSRDWGQGATQYF
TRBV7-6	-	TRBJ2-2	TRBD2	TGTGCCAGCAGCTTAGGAGCTAGCGGGGCCGGGGAGCTGTTTTTT	CASSLGASGAGELFF
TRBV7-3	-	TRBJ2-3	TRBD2	TGTGCCAGCAGCTACATTCCTAGCGGGAGGGCCAGTTTCGGTTCGGATACGCAGTATTTT	CASSYIPSGRASFGSDTQYF
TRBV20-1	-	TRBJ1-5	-	TGCAGTGCTAGTCCCAGCGACAATCAGCCCCAGCATTTT	CSASPSDNQPQHF
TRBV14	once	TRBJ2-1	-	TGTGCCAGCAGCTCACCCCTGGGATACTCCTACAATGAGCAGTTCTTC	CASSSPLGYSYNEQFF
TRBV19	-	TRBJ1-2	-	TGTGCCAGTAGTAATGGGCCTGGGTATGGCTACACCTTC	CASSNGPGYGYTF
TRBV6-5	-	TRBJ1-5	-	TGTGCCACCGGGGAACAGGCCATAGGGAAGCCCCAGCATTTT	CATGEQAIGKPQHF
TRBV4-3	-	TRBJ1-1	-	TGCGCCAGCAGCCAAGATACTGCTCAGAACACTGAAGCTTTCTTT	CASSQDTAQNTEAFF
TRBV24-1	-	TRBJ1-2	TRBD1	TGTGCCACCAGTGATAAAACCGGGACAGGGGGCATTGGCTACACCTTC	CATSDKTGTGGIGYTF
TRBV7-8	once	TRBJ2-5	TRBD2	TGTGCCAGCAGCTTAAGGAGGATAGCGGGGGGGCCGAGGGAGACCCAGTACTTC	CASSLRRIAGGPRETQYF
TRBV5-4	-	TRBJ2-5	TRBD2	TGTGCCAGCAGCTTGGTGCTAGCGGGACAAGAGACCCAGTACTTC	CASSLVLAGQETQYF
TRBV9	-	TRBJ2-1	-	TGTGCCAGCAGCGTAGTTGGCGTCTCCTACAATGAGCAGTTCTTC	CASSVVGVSYNEQFF